This note documents a single T cell receptor beta chain sequence. No antigen is known for it. Germline CDR1 is SEHNR and CDR2 is FQNEAQ (reference sequence). With V trimmed by 1 base and J by 3 bases, 10 bases remained unmatched. CDR3 length equals 18 residues. RNA transcripts gave rise to amplified TCR beta CDR3 regions. Carried out on the TCR CDR3, a first-round RT-PCR used the HTBI primer set. MiXCR, run by TCRdb on the multiplex PCR reads, gives a single entry per CDR3 protein. The sample consists of 330,000 or so distinct CDR3 sequences, around a fifth of them appearing once. This sample was taken from a study of T cells in Graves' hyperthyroidism and ophthalmopathy. Broader study findings: Most clonotypes expanded in the thyroid (above 0.001) were also present in blood.

The chain uses TRBV7-9 and TRBJ2-3; 10 positions agree with TRBD2. This clonotype originated in a man aged 45-65 years with Graves' ophthalmopathy. What was sequenced was blood. The CDR3 DNA is TGTGCCAGCAGCTTAGGTCGTTCTAGCGGGAGCGGGACAGATACGCAGTATTTT. Protein product: CASSLGRSSGSGTDTQYF.